This T cell receptor (beta chain) was observed in a study of identifying expanded T cells in peripheral blood. Study-level findings and limits: Technical replicates showed about 1.2 changed clones; around two weeks about 16; four weeks 19.

No infections or other immune events were documented during collection. The germline V gene has CDR1 MRHNA and CDR2 SNTAGT. V gave up 6 bases and J gave up 4 bases, with 24 bases separating them. The CDR3 consists of 17 residues. About this clone itself: Its antigen is as yet unknown.

Repertoires were generated with immunoSEQ multiplex PCR, while TCRdb's copy carries only in-frame clones and drops some. In the table there are approximately 120,000 clones, approximately 88% of which are singletons. The receptor comes from a person aged 18 to 75 in good health. V gene TRBV6-4 combines with J gene TRBJ2-5, with D possibly matching TRBD2 (5 bases). The sample was blood. CDR3 nucleotide sequence: TGTGCCAGCAGGTCAAGAGGGTCCTATGAAGGAGGAGAGACCCAGTACTTC. Translating gives CASRSRGSYEGGETQYF.